The clone carrying this TCR beta chain showed up many times. The antigen is unknown. The germline V gene encodes CDR1 MDHEN and CDR2 SYDVKM. The CDR3 covers 15 residues. The junction had 7 bases not matched to a gene; V was cut back by 4 bases and J by 7 bases. TCR alpha and beta CDR3 regions were amplified from RNA using iRepertoire nested multiplex PCR. Tissue mRNA or PBMC total RNA, roughly 85-450 ng, went into one-step reverse transcription and amplification. TCRdb reprocessed the multiplex PCR reads via MiXCR and lists one record per CDR3 protein. The sample carries 20,000 to 25,000 distinct CDR3 sequences, under 30% recorded once. These data originate in a study of glioma-infiltrating T cells. General study points: Non-neoplastic patients had below-expected tissue-blood divergence, while all gliomas exceeded expectation. CDR3 overlap between tissue and blood was very small.

V and J are TRBV28 and TRBJ1-4; TRBD1 matches 9 bases. The clonotype comes from a human donor with low-grade glioma or glioblastoma, undergoing nonglioma brain surgery, or in good health (not recorded which). The sample was glioma tissue, nonneoplastic brain tissue, or PBMCs (not recorded which). CDR3 protein: CASSSTGTGLEKLFF. The CDR3, as DNA: TGTGCCAGCAGTTCTACCGGGACAGGGCTTGAAAAACTGTTTTTT.